These 6 T cell receptor beta chains were sequenced from one sample in a study of blood T cell repertoires in COVID-19. The table came from immunoSEQ multiplex PCR; TCRdb's copy has only in-frame clones and leaves some out. The sample consists of 200,000 to 250,000 clones, around 88% of them appearing once. The sample taken for sequencing was peripheral blood. Receptors originate from a man at least 80 years old with acute or convalescent COVID-19.

This chain connects TRBV5-1 to TRBJ2-2; D is undetermined. Germline V gene sequence: CDR1 SGHRS, CDR2 YFSETQ. The CDR3 sequence is 15 residues long. Trimming took off 0 bases at V and 1 base at J, with 7 bases between the two ends. The CDR3 DNA is TGCGCCAGCAGCTTGGTGGCAGTGAACACCGGGGAGCTGTTTTTT. This gives the protein CASSLVAVNTGELFF.

V is TRBV5-5 and J is TRBJ1-1, with D hard to call. Trimming removed 2 bases from V and 5 bases from J, with 7 bases in between. Germline-derived CDR1 and CDR2 are SGHKS and YYEKEE (reference sequence). The CDR3 spans 12 residues. CDR3 DNA sequence: TGTGCCAGCAGCTTAGGAGTTACTGAAGCTTTCTTT. Translation: CASSLGVTEAFF. The entire variable domain, with the rest obtained from reference TRBV5-5 and TRBJ1-1, is as follows: DAGVTQSPTHLIKTRGQQVTLRCSPISGHKSVSWYQQVLGQGPQFIFQYYEKEERGRGNFPDRFSARQFPNYSSELNVNALLLGDSALYLCASSLGVTEAFFGQGTRLTVV.

There are a few counts of this clone. The CDR3 DNA reads TGTGCCAGCAGCGAGGGGACAGGGAGCTCCTACGAGCAGTACTTC. Translated: CASSEGTGSSYEQYF. This chain links TRBV5-6 with TRBJ2-7, with TRBD1 matching over 9 bases. V trimming: 4 bases; J trimming: 0 bases; junction bases outside the gene matches: 5. The CDR3 consists of 15 residues. Germline V gene sequence: CDR1 SGHDT, CDR2 YYEEEE.

The rearrangement uses TRBV14 and TRBJ2-3; 12 nucleotides align to TRBD2. V lost 0 bases to trimming and J lost 4 bases; unmatched junction nucleotides: 5. CDR3 length: 17 amino acids. Germline values: CDR1 SGHDN, CDR2 FVKESK. The CDR3 DNA reads TGTGCCAGCAGCCAAGAGACTAGCGGGAGAGTCTCAGATACGCAGTATTTT. This sequence encodes CASSQETSGRVSDTQYF.

This clone was recorded only once. The chain has TRBV3-1 (or the pseudogene TRBV3-2) and TRBJ2-1; TRBD2 agrees at 8 bases. Trimming cost V 2 bases and J 7 bases; bases outside gene matches: 19. CDR3 length: 19 amino acids. Germline V lookup: CDR1 LGHDT, CDR2 YNNKEL (reference sequence). The CDR3 is CASSQPKRERGGLGNEQFF. Here the CDR3 DNA reads TGTGCCAGCAGCCAACCAAAACGAGAACGGGGGGGCCTTGGTAATGAGCAGTTCTTC.

This clone was observed once. The genes are TRBV7-2 and TRBJ1-3; 7 bases are a match to TRBD1. Per the germline V gene, CDR1 is SGHTA and CDR2 is FQGNSA. The CDR3 consists of 16 residues. V shed 5 bases and J 3 bases; nucleotides not matched to a gene: 10. In nucleotides, the CDR3 is TGTGCCAGCAGCCTCTCAACAGGGGTAGTTGGAAACACCATATATTTT. This gives the protein CASSLSTGVVGNTIYF.